This T cell receptor (beta chain) was sequenced during a study of blood T cells in healthy people across ages. The V and J ends lost 5 bases and 0 bases, in that order; junction bases with no gene match: 15. The germline V gene has CDR1 LGHNA and CDR2 YSLEER. This CDR3 spans 20 amino acids. A second PCR of 7 to 11 cycles used a sample-barcoded 5' primer and a J-beta primer mix. TCRdb analysed the 5' RACE reads with MiXCR anew, one entry per CDR3 protein. The sample gives over 1,500,000 distinct CDR3 sequences, about two fifths of which show up once; roughly 23% is in the top ten. The sample comprised blood. The TCR was taken from a human donor in good health. This chain joins TRBV4-3 and TRBJ2-7; TRBD2 agrees at 14 bases. Written as DNA, the CDR3 is TGCGCCAGCAGCTTCCGCTACACCGGGACTAGCGGGGGTCACTCCTACGAGCAGTACTTC. It is translated as CASSFRYTGTSGGHSYEQYF.